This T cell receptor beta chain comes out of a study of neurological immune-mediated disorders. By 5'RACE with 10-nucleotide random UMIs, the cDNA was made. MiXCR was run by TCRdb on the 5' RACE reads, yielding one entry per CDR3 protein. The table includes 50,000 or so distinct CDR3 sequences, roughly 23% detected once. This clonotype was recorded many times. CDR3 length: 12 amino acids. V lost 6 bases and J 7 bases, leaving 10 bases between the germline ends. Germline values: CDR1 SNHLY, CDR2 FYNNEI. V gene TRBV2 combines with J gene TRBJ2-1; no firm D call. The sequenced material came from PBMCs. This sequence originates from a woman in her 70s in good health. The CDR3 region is CASSATRNEQFF. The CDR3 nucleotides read TGTGCCAGCAGCGCAACGCGGAATGAGCAGTTCTTC. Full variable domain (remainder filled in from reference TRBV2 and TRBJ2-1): EPEVTQTPSHQVTQMGQEVILRCVPISNHLYFYWYRQILGQKVEFLVSFYNNEISEKSEIFDDQFSVERPDGSNFTLKIRSTKLEDSAMYFCASSATRNEQFFGPGTRLTVL.